One and the same sample provided the 10 T cell receptor beta chains below, sequenced in a study of blood T cell repertoires in COVID-19. Produced via immunoSEQ multiplex PCR; TCRdb's table is partial and in-frame only. The profile shows hundreds of thousands of clones, around 84% of them singletons. Sequencing was carried out using PBMCs or T cells enriched from blood (not recorded which). The origin of the receptors is a man aged 40-50 years who had recovered from COVID-19.

The V gene is TRBV27, the J gene TRBJ2-5, with 7 bases aligning to TRBD2. Germline trimming cut 2 bases from V and 5 bases from J; bases unmatched to any gene: 5. The CDR3 is 14 residues long. Germline V lookup: CDR1 MNHEY, CDR2 SMNVEV (reference sequence). The CDR3 loop reads CASSLGGGLETQYF. Written as DNA, the CDR3 is TGTGCCAGCAGTTTAGGGGGGGGTTTGGAGACCCAGTACTTC.

The genes are TRBV7-9 and TRBJ1-1; D gene uncertain. The V gene lost 2 bases and the J gene lost 2 bases, with 9 bases spanning the gap. Looked up from germline, CDR1 is SEHNR and CDR2 is FQNEAQ (reference sequence). The CDR3 runs 14 residues. The CDR3 region has the DNA TGTGCCAGCAGCTTACTAGGAACAAACACTGAAGCTTTCTTT. Protein product: CASSLLGTNTEAFF. The entire variable domain, with the rest obtained from reference TRBV7-9 and TRBJ1-1, is as follows: DTGVSQNPRHKITKRGQNVTFRCDPISEHNRLYWYRQTLGQGPEFLTYFQNEAQLEKSRLLSDRFSAERPKGSFSTLEIQRTEQGDSAMYLCASSLLGTNTEAFFGQGTRLTVV.

The chain couples TRBV11-3 to TRBJ2-2; 11 nucleotides agree with TRBD1. Per germline, CDR1 SGHNT and CDR2 YENEEA. Trimming cost V 0 bases and J 1 base; bases outside gene matches: 1. The CDR3 contains 17 residues. The CDR3 region has the DNA TGTGCCAGCAGCTTAGAGGGACAGGGGGGGAACACCGGGGAGCTGTTTTTT. Protein: CASSLEGQGGNTGELFF.

The rearrangement joins TRBV15 to TRBJ1-4; TRBD1 aligns across 7 bases. Germline V gene lookup returns CDR1 LNHNV and CDR2 YYDKDF (reference sequence). J was trimmed by 8 bases and V by 0 bases; bases with no gene match: 6. The CDR3 consists of 15 residues. The CDR3 region has the DNA TGTGCCACCAGCAGAGATGCAGGGGGAGGAGAAAAACTGTTTTTT. Its translation is CATSRDAGGGEKLFF. The entire variable domain, with the rest obtained from reference TRBV15 and TRBJ1-4, is as follows: DAMVIQNPRYQVTQFGKPVTLSCSQTLNHNVMYWYQQKSSQAPKLLFHYYDKDFNNEADTPDNFQSRRPNTSFCFLDIRSPGLGDTAMYLCATSRDAGGGEKLFFGSGTQLSVL.

The chain combines TRBV5-1 with TRBJ2-5; a weak D match, TRBD1 (5 bases). The ends were cut back, 5 bases at V and 5 bases at J, with 16 bases in the middle. Germline-derived CDR1 and CDR2 are SGHRS and YFSETQ. The CDR3 has 14 amino acids. The DNA for the CDR3 is TGCGCCAGCAGTAATTTACAGGCGTCGGAGACCCAGTACTTC. It is translated as CASSNLQASETQYF.

J is TRBJ1-2 and V is TRBV27; D call uncertain. The CDR3 has 13 amino acids. Germline lookup yields CDR1 MNHEY and CDR2 SMNVEV (reference sequence). V lost 7 bases, J lost 5 bases, and 14 bases lay in between. The CDR3 protein is CASKSSGPYGYTF. CDR3 nucleotide sequence: TGTGCCAGCAAATCGAGCGGGCCATATGGCTACACCTTC.

This clone was seen a few times. The chain employs TRBV6-5 and TRBJ1-2; possibly TRBD1 for D (5 bases). CDR1 is MNHEY, CDR2 SVGAGI, per germline. CDR3 length: 14 amino acids. V was shortened by 6 bases and J by 4 bases, with 15 bases between the two germline ends. The CDR3 sequence: CASSPDIPFYGYTF. In DNA, the CDR3 is TGTGCCAGCAGCCCGGACATCCCCTTCTATGGCTACACCTTC.

This clone appeared once. Here the CDR3 DNA reads TGTGCCAGCGGTTGGGCGCGGGAGACCACAGATACGCAGTATTTT. Translated: CASGWARETTDTQYF. This chain uses TRBV3-1 (or the pseudogene TRBV3-2) with TRBJ2-3, with 7 positions matching TRBD2. CDR1 is LGHDT and CDR2 is YNNKEL in the germline V gene (reference sequence). The CDR3 extends over 15 amino acids. Trimming at V came to 8 bases and at J to 2 bases, leaving 10 bases not matched to a gene.

The rearrangement uses TRBV19 and TRBJ2-3, with 14 bases lining up with TRBD2. The CDR3 consists of 16 residues. Germline loops: CDR1 LNHDA, CDR2 SQIVND (reference sequence). V lost 6 bases to trimming and J lost 6 bases; unmatched junction nucleotides: 8. Written as DNA, the CDR3 is TGTGCCAGTAGGCCCCCGGGACTAGCGGGAGTTGATACGCAGTATTTT. Translation: CASRPPGLAGVDTQYF.

The chain joins TRBV28 to TRBJ2-4, with D maybe TRBD2 (7 bases). CDR3 length: 20 residues. Per the germline V gene, CDR1 is MDHEN and CDR2 is SYDVKM. V lost 2 bases and J lost 4, with 27 bases in between. Here the CDR3 DNA reads TGTGCCAGCAGTTTAGGCTCCCGCCTGCCCGGGGGGCGCAGGAAAAACATTCAGTACTTC. Protein product: CASSLGSRLPGGRRKNIQYF.